This T cell receptor (beta chain) was sequenced in a study of T cells in Graves' hyperthyroidism and ophthalmopathy. This clonotype has only one observation. TCR beta CDR3 regions were amplified from RNA. The primer set for the first-round RT-PCR of the TCR CDR3 was HTBI. TCRdb independently ran MiXCR on the multiplex PCR reads; one entry per CDR3 protein. The profile covers roughly 510,000 distinct CDR3 sequences, with around 50% appearing a single time and 35% to 50% taken by the ten largest. The sequence was collected from an adult woman with Graves' disease, either hyperthyroidism or ophthalmopathy (not recorded which). Sequencing was done on a sample of peripheral blood or thyroid tissue (not recorded which).

CDR3 nucleotides: TGCGCCAGCAGCTTGTCTGGGCTAACCTCTGGAAACACCATATATTTT. Residues: CASSLSGLTSGNTIYF. This chain connects TRBV5-1 to TRBJ1-3; D is unclear. V lost 1 base to trimming and J lost 0 bases, with 11 bases between them. Germline V CDR1 and CDR2: SGHRS, YFSETQ. This CDR3 contains 16 residues.